This TCR beta chain came from a study of Ad26.COV2.S vaccination and SARS-CoV-2 variants (dated by TCRdb to the early 2020s). About the investigation overall: Vaccine-arm donors came from COV1001, a multicentre, randomized, double-blind, placebo-controlled phase I-IIa trial of Ad26.COV2.S in healthy adults. The specificity and breadth of SARS-CoV-2-reactive T cell receptors after Ad26.COV2.S vaccination were assessed by TCRbeta repertoire sequencing. Trial participants were randomized into five groups of five: low-dose or high-dose Ad26.COV2.S given once or twice, or placebo on both occasions. Ad26.COV2.S was administered intramuscularly at a dose of 5x10^10 or 1x10^11 viral particles, either as one shot or as two shots given 56 days apart. A total of about 30 samples were included in the TCR-sequenced set, comprising about 20 Ad26.COV2.S vaccine recipients, 5 placebo recipients and 8 SARS-CoV-2 convalescent individuals. Blinding of investigators to trial group allocation was maintained during experiments and outcome assessment.

The sample's treatment or condition label, decoded: around 19 received Ad26.COV2.S at low or high dose, single or two shots; about 5 received placebo; per-sample allocation not given. Repertoires of vaccine and placebo recipients were sequenced from samples taken on day 63 after the first injection. Between 29 July and 7 August 2020, Cohort 1b enrolled some 25 adults aged 18-55 years at one site in Boston, USA. Ad26.COV2.S consisted of a replication-incompetent adenovirus type 26 vector by which a prefusion-stabilized SARS-CoV-2 spike protein from the original Wuhan strain was expressed. The full study reports these points: The authors noted that total T cell responses may have been underestimated by the TCR breadth and depth analyses. The study was not powered to compare responses between vaccine doses or regimens. Vaccine and placebo recipients had similar non-spike TCR breadth, a finding consistent with the vaccine containing only spike. Spike-specific TCR breadth was higher in Ad26.COV2.S recipients than in placebo recipients (P = 0.0014). Substantial breadth of spike-specific CD8+ and CD4+ T cell responses was reported after vaccination.

According to the germline V gene, CDR1 reads MDHEN and CDR2 reads SYDVKM. Taken from cysteine to phenylalanine, the CDR3 has 14 residues. The kept DNA is CDR3 alone, 42 bases in frame from the first base. Trimming takes 6 bases off V and 5 bases off J; junction bases not matched to a gene: 7. The immunoSEQ Assay was used to sequence TCRbeta CDR3 regions. After extraction, genomic DNA underwent amplification by bias-controlled multiplex PCR, followed by high-throughput sequencing. For the original study's pipeline: To quantify the absolute abundance of every unique TCRbeta CDR3 region, sequences were collapsed and filtered. T cell fraction was estimated by normalizing TCRbeta template counts to usable DNA, which was measured by amplifying reference genes present in all nucleated cells. Repertoire TCRs were annotated as SARS-CoV-2-specific by exact matching of V gene, CDR3 amino acid sequence and J gene to a known reactive TCR set. The reference SARS-CoV-2 TCR set was obtained from MIRA and was filtered for enrichment in COVID-19-positive ImmuneCODE repertoires, whereby public or cross-reactive TCRs were removed. Using the MIRA antigens, annotated TCRs were further analysed by specific ORF or by position within an ORF. Depth was the summed frequency of annotated unique rearrangements, while breadth was defined as annotated unique rearrangements over total unique productive rearrangements. TCR breadth was compared between groups using two-sided Wilcoxon rank-sum tests. TCRdb re-hosts the immuneACCESS table, in-frame sequences only. Its copies lack some clones; in the studies checked, an unresolved V gene accounts for under half of them, and the cause for the rest is not known. The V and J calls and clone size were taken over from that table, and D and trimming were inferred from the DNA. The table for this sample lists about 420,000 clones; around 89% of them were counted only once. The ten biggest clones cover 3.6% of the sample.

This clone appeared a few times. Its antigen specificity is not known. Base qualities were left out, and no much larger clone turns up one base away. This TCR was sampled from a person between 18 and 65 years old who received the Ad26.COV2.S COVID-19 vaccine or a placebo. The chain was built from TRBV28 and TRBJ1-5; the junction holds 7 bases that match TRBD1. Specimen: peripheral blood, collected in a trial of Ad26.COV2.S vaccine versus placebo. The bases are TGTGCCAGCAGGGAGACAGGGTTCCATCAGCCCCAGCATTTT. Its translation is CASRETGFHQPQHF. The CDR3, completed at both ends by the reference TRBV28 and TRBJ1-5 genes, gives the full variable domain DVKVTQSSRYLVKRTGEKVFLECVQDMDHENMFWYRQDPGLGLRLIYFSYDVKMKEKGDIPEGYSVSREKKERFSLILESASTNQTSMYLCASRETGFHQPQHFGDGTRLSIL.